This T cell receptor beta chain was sequenced in a study of beta chain features in type 1 diabetes. As to this clone: The antigen is not known.

The length of the CDR3 is 17 residues. CDR1 SEHNR and CDR2 FQNEAQ come from the germline V gene (reference sequence). With 1 base clipped from V and 0 bases from J, the junction kept 8 bases outside the gene matches. Findings and limits, study-wide: Type 1 diabetes patients had TCRB CDR3s that were shorter (moderately but significantly so) in all four CD4+ subsets.

Reverse transcribing all isolated RNA meant expressed TCRB transcripts were sequenced. Sequencing was performed with immunoSEQ multiplex PCR; in TCRdb, only in-frame clones are kept and a portion is missing. The repertoire holds roughly 730,000 clones, with under 15% as singletons. The sample comprised naive CD4+ T cells from blood. This chain joins TRBV7-9 and TRBJ2-5; TRBD1 agrees at 7 bases. The clonotype originates from a man aged 18 to 29 with type 1 diabetes. CDR3 in DNA: TGTGCCAGCAGCTTAGGGACCTGGACAGGAGACCAAGAGACCCAGTACTTC. Its translation: CASSLGTWTGDQETQYF.